The 2 T cell receptor beta chains below were found in one sample sequenced in a study of T cells expressing NK-cell markers. TCRdb re-called the 5' RACE reads, yielding one record per CDR3 amino acid sequence without DNA. This repertoire includes about half a million distinct CDR3 sequences. Sequencing was done on a sample of blood T cells: a sorted CD56 or NKG2C T cell subset, CD4+ or CD8+ T cells, or bulk PBMC T cells (not recorded which). Every receptor here comes from a woman aged 50 to 65 in good health.

The chain is built from TRBV12-3 or TRBV12-4 and TRBJ1-2. The CDR3 runs 12 residues. This chain's CDR3 is CASSPVPYGYTF.

The CDR3 protein is CASTLGRETQYF. The chain joins TRBV21-1 to TRBJ2-5; lacking DNA, the TRBD1 call made by TCRdb goes unchecked. TRBV21-1 is reported as a pseudogene. The CDR3 has 12 residues.